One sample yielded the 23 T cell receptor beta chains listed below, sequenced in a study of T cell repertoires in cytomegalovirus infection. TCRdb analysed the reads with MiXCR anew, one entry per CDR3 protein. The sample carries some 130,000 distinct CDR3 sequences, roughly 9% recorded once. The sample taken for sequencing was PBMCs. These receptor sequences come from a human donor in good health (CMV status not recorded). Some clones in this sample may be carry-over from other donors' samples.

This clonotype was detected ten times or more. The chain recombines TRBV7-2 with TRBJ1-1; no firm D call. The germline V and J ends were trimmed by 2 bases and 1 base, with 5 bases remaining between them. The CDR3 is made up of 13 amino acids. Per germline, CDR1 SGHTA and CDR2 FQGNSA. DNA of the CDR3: TGTGCCAGCAGCTTAATACAGAACACTGAAGCTTTCTTT. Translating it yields CASSLIQNTEAFF.

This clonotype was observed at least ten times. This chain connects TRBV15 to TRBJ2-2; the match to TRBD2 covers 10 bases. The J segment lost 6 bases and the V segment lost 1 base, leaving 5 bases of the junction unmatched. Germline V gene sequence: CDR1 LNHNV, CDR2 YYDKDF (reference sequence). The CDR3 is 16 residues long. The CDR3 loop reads CATSRGVAGGAGELFF. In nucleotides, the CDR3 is TGTGCCACCAGCAGAGGGGTAGCGGGGGGTGCCGGGGAGCTGTTTTTT.

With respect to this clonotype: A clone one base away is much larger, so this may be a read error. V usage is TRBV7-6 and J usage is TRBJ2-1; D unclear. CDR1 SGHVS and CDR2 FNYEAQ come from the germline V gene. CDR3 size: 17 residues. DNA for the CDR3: TGTGCCAGCGGCTTAAATGAAGGTTCGAGGTTCTACAATGAGCAGTTCTTC. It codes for CASGLNEGSRFYNEQFF.

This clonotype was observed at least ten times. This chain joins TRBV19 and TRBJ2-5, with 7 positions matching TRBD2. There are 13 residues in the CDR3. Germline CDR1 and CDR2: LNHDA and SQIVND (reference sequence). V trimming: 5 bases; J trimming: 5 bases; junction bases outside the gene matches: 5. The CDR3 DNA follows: TGTGCCAGTAGTGGACTAGTACCGGAGACCCAGTACTTC. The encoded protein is CASSGLVPETQYF.

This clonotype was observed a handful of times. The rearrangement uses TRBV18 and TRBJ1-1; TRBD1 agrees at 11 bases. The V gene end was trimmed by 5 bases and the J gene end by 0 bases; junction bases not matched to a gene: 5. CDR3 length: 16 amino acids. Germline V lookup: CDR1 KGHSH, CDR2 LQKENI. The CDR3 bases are TGTGCCAGCTCATCAGGACAGGGGGCATTGAACACTGAAGCTTTCTTT. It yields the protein CASSSGQGALNTEAFF.

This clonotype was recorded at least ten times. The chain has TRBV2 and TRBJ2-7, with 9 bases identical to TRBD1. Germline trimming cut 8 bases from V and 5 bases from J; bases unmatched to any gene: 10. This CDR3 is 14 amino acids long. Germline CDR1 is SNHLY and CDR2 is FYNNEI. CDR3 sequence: CASGMGQGTHEQYF. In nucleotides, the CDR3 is TGTGCCAGCGGGATGGGACAGGGTACCCACGAGCAGTACTTC.

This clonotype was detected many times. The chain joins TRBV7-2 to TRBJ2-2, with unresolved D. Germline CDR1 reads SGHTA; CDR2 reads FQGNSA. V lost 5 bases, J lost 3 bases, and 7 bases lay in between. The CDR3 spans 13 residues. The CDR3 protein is CASSTPYTGELFF. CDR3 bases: TGTGCCAGCAGCACCCCGTACACCGGGGAGCTGTTTTTT.

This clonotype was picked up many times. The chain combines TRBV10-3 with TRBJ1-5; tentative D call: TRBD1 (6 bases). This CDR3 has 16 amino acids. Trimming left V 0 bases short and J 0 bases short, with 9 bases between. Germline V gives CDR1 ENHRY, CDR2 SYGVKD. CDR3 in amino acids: CAISESWTVSNQPQHF. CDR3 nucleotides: TGTGCCATCAGTGAGTCGTGGACAGTTAGCAATCAGCCCCAGCATTTT.

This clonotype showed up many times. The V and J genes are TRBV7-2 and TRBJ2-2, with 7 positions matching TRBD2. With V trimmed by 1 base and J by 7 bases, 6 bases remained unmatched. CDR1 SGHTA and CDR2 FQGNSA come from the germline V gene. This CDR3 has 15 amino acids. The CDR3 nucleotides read TGTGCCAGCAGCTTAGTGGGGGGGGGAAGCGGGGAGCTGTTTTTT. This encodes CASSLVGGGSGELFF.

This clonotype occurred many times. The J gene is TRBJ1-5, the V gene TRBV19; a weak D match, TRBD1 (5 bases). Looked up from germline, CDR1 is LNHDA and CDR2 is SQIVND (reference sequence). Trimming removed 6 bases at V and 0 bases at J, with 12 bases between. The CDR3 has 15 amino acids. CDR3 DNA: TGTGCCAGTAGGAAAGGGGCGGGTAGCAATCAGCCCCAGCATTTT. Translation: CASRKGAGSNQPQHF.

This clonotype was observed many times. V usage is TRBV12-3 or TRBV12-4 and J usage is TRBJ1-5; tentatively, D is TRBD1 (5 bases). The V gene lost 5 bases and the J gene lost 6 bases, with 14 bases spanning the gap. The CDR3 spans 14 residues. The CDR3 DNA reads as TGTGCCAGCAGTACCGGGGGGGTCGGTCAGCCCCAGCATTTT. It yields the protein CASSTGGVGQPQHF.

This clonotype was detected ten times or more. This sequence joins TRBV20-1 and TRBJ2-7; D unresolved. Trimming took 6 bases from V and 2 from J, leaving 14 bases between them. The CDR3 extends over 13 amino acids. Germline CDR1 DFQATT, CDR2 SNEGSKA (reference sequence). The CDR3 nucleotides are TGCAGTGCCCTACCGGTGATTGCCTACGAGCAGTACTTC. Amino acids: CSALPVIAYEQYF.

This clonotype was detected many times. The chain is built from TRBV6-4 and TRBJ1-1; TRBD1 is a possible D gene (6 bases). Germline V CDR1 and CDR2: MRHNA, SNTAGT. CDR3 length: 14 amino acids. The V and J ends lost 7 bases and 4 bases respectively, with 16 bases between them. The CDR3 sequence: CASTHREGGTEAFF. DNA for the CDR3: TGTGCCAGCACTCACAGGGAAGGGGGCACTGAAGCTTTCTTT.

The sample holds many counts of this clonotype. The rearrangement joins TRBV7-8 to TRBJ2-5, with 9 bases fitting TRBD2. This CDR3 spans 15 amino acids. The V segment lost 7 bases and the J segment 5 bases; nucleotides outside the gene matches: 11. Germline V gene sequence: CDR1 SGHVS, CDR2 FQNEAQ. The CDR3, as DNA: TGTGCCAGCACCCTTCGTGCGGGGGGGCCGGAGACCCAGTACTTC. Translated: CASTLRAGGPETQYF.

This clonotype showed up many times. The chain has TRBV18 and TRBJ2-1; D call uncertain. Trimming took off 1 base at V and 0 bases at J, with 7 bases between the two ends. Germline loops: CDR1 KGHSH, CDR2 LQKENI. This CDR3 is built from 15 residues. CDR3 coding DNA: TGTGCCAGCTCACCACGTCCTAGCTCCTACAATGAGCAGTTCTTC. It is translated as CASSPRPSSYNEQFF.

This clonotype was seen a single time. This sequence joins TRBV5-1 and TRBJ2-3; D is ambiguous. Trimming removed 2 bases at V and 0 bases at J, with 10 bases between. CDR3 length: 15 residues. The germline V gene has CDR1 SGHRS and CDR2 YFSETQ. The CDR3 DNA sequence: TGCGCCAGCAGCTTTATAGGGCCGAGCACAGATACGCAGTATTTT. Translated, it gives CASSFIGPSTDTQYF.

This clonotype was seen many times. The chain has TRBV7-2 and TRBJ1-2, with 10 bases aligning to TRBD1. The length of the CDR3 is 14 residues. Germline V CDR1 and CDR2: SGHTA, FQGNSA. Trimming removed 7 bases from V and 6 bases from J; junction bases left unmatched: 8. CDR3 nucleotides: TGTGCCAGCACCAAGGACAGGGGGGAAGATGGCTACACCTTC. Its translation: CASTKDRGEDGYTF.

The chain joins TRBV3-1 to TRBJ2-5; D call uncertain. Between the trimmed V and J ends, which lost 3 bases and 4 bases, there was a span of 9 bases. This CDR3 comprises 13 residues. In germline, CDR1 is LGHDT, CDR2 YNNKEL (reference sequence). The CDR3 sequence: CASSQRHPETQYF. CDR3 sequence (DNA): TGTGCCAGCAGCCAGAGACATCCAGAGACCCAGTACTTC.

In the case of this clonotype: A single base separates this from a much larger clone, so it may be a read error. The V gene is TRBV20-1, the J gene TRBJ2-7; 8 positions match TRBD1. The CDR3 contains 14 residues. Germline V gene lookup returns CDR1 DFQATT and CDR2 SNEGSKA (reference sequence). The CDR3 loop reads CCASGTGSSYEQYF. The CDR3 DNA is TGCTGTGCTTCGGGGACAGGTAGCTCCTACGAGCAGTACTTC.

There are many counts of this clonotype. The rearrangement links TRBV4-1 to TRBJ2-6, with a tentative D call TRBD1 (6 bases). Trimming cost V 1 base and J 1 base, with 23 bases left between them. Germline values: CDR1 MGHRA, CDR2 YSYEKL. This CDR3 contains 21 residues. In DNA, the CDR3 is TGCGCCAGCAGCCAAGTGGCGTCAGGGGCGACAAGGTGGTCTGGGGCCAACGTCCTGACTTTC. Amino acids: CASSQVASGATRWSGANVLTF.

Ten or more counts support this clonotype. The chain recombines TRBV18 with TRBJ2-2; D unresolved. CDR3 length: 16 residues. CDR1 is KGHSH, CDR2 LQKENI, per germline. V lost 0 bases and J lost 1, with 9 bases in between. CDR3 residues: CASSPPGFVNTGELFF. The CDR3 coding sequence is TGTGCCAGCTCACCACCCGGCTTCGTGAACACCGGGGAGCTGTTTTTT.

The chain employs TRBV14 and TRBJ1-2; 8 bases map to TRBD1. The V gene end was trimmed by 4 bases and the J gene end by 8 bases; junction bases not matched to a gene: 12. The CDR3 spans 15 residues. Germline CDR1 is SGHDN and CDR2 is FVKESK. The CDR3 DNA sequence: TGTGCCAGCAGCCCAGGACAGGGCTCGGTTCGAGGCTACACCTTC. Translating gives CASSPGQGSVRGYTF.

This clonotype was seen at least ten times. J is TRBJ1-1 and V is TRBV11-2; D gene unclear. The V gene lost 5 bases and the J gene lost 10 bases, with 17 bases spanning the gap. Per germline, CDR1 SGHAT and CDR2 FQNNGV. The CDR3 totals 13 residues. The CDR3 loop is CASSTTLDPAAFF. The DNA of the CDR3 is TGTGCCAGCAGCACAACCCTGGACCCGGCAGCTTTCTTT.